This T cell receptor beta chain was profiled in a study of T-cell memory formation after mild COVID-19. Study-wide context: TCR clusters were mostly donor specific.

Note on this clonotype: Its antigen remains unknown.

Findings of the study overall: Second-wave clones peaking on day 37 lacked confirmed SARS-CoV-2 specificity. A subset of responding clones appeared in pre-infection memory, suggesting cross-reactive memory joined.

This CDR3 is built from 17 residues. CDR1 and CDR2 (germline): SGHRS, YFSETQ. The V gene lost 0 bases and the J gene lost 0 bases, with 14 bases spanning the gap. Via MiXCR, TCRdb re-called the 5' RACE reads, giving one row per CDR3 protein. In the table there are roughly 610,000 distinct CDR3 sequences, 17% of which are singletons. The source material was PBMCs or a T cell subset sorted from them (not recorded which). This rearrangement joins TRBV5-1 to TRBJ2-3; D ambiguous. The clonotype originates from an adult woman who had mild COVID-19 (a few samples of this study predate the infection). Cell type and time point are not known. The CDR3 DNA is TGCGCCAGCAGCTTGGCCTGGTCCTCTATCAGCACAGATACGCAGTATTTT. It codes for CASSLAWSSISTDTQYF. Full variable domain (missing parts from reference TRBV5-1 and TRBJ2-3): KAGVTQTPRYLIKTRGQQVTLSCSPISGHRSVSWYQQTPGQGLQFLFEYFSETQRNKGNFPGRFSGRQFSNSRSEMNVSTLELGDSALYLCASSLAWSSISTDTQYFGPGTRLTVL.